This T cell receptor (beta chain) is drawn from a study of blood T cell repertoires in COVID-19. Profiling relied on immunoSEQ multiplex PCR, and the TCRdb table lists in-frame clones only, not all of them. The sample shows 200,000 to 250,000 clones, roughly 87% of them seen only once. This CDR3 spans 14 amino acids. Trimming shortened V by 3 bases and J by 1 base, and 9 bases separated the two germline ends. Germline CDR1 and CDR2: ENHRY and SYGVKD. This clone has a count of ten or more. The chain couples TRBV10-3 to TRBJ1-1; no reliable D call. The sequence derives from a man aged 35 to 55 with active or convalescent COVID-19. Sequencing was performed on peripheral blood. CDR3 sequence: CAISEGVQNTEAFF. CDR3 bases: TGTGCCATCAGTGAAGGAGTCCAGAACACTGAAGCTTTCTTT.